The T cell receptor beta chain under discussion was sequenced for a study of cytomegalovirus exposure and HLA in healthy donors (dated by TCRdb to between 2016 and 2019). Study-wide context: According to an earlier analysis of several hundred of the donors, about 179 million T cells yielded 117 million unique TCR beta sequences and less than 300 Gb of sequence data. In addition to the first cohort of 500 to 850 subjects, a separate validation cohort of approximately 120 different subjects was used. Class I and class II HLA loci were covered by the typing at four-digit resolution. The study used immunosequencing to profile the T cell repertoires of approximately 690 subjects and linked those repertoires to cytomegalovirus serostatus. Donor age, sex, ethnicity and CMV serostatus were compiled alongside the repertoire data. The study aimed to test whether cataloging public T cell receptors could reveal signatures of past pathogen exposure. All discovery cohort repertoires had been generated using a single sequencing platform. Among the roughly 410 genotyped donors, more than 70% belonged to the genetic ancestry cluster associated with self-reported Caucasian donors. A later analysis re-examined previously published TCR beta repertoires from more than 650 donors and added high-resolution HLA genotyping to investigate patterns of TCR occurrence. Among about 370 genotyped donors of the cohort, an average of roughly 230,000 unique TCR beta nucleotide sequences was sequenced per donor, of which 15% to 20% were non-productive. An earlier analysis of 500 to 650 of the donors applied high-throughput TCR beta sequencing to assess whether each TCR beta V gene segment acted as functional or pseudogenic. The study combined high-throughput TCR immunosequencing, statistical association of individual TCRs with disease status, and machine learning to predict cytomegalovirus infection status. The number of donors typed differed by locus, with about 629-630 for A, B, C, DRB1 and DQB1, roughly 520 for DQA1, 600 to 610 for DPA1, and some 450 for DPB1. Four or five DR-DQ haplotypes were handled as single units for association and clustering, since linkage in the cohort was strong. Rather than drawing on any new phenotypic data, the later analysis identified candidate immune exposures from TCR beta sequences and the way those sequences occurred across donors. An early release covering some 640 HLA-typed donors comprised approximately 290 gigabases of sequencing data and around 86 million unique TCR sequences. A later genetic analysis used genome-wide SNP genotypes for about three fifths of the 666 donors, treating that subset as a discovery cohort.

Concerning this clone itself: Its antigen has not been determined. No qualities accompany the bases; no much larger clone lies one base away.

The cohort was made up of about 610 healthy bone marrow donors. At the time of sampling, every cohort member was nominally healthy, though immune exposures that went unrecorded were likely present. The donor was CMV seropositive and belonged to the group of over 250 seropositive cohort members. A peripheral blood sample was collected from each donor, and TCR beta sequencing was performed on peripheral blood mononuclear cells. The Qiagen DNeasy Blood Extraction Kit was used to extract genomic DNA from the blood cell samples. Library prep was done by the immunoSEQ multiplex PCR assay. For the multiplex PCR, a mixture combining 60 forward primers for TCR Vbeta segments and 13 reverse primers for TCR Jbeta segments was used. Amplification of the CDR3 region of rearranged TCR beta genes was performed with a multiplex PCR assay on genomic DNA. The Illumina HiSeq System was used to sequence the amplified TCR beta libraries as 87-base-pair reads. Per the source publication's procedure: A later analysis tallied 75 million to 95 million unique TCR beta chains across the 666 repertoires, and around 9.9 million of those chains were shared by two or more donors. Raw reads were error-corrected and collapsed into unique sequences with a nearest-neighbor algorithm that merged closely related sequences to remove PCR and sequencing errors. V, D and J gene segments were assigned by aligning CDR3 sequences to IMGT reference sequences. For a sequence to be retained, at least a six-nucleotide match to both a V gene segment and a J gene segment was required. A rearrangement counted as productive if the CDR3 had no stop codons and remained in frame with V and J, and every other rearrangement counted as non-productive. Following IMGT convention, CDR3 was defined as the stretch from the second conserved V-encoded cysteine up to the conserved J-encoded phenylalanine. In an earlier analysis of 587 of the donors, sequences lacking an unambiguous match to a single V gene segment were excluded. In an earlier analysis of 587 of the donors, a V segment was called functional when productive rearrangements were above 56.7%, and segregating when the standard deviation between donors exceeded 5%. A statistical classification framework was built to diagnose cytomegalovirus status from the catalog of TCR beta chain sequences. V and J gene assignment, in a later analysis, came from comparing TCR nucleotide sequences with IMGT/GENE-DB human TR gene sequences. The TCRdist pipeline was used in a later analysis to assign CDR3 sequences and most-parsimonious VDJ recombination scenarios. In a later analysis, each TCR beta chain was defined by its CDR3 amino acid sequence together with its V-gene family, and reads lacking a unique V-gene family were excluded. As a way to deal with suspected cross-contamination and a sequencing artifact, a later analysis dropped 500 to 700 nucleotide sequences that were highly shared and had low generation probability. A later analysis calculated a clonal expansion index for each public chain from normalized within-repertoire ranks of inferred template counts. In a later analysis, generation probabilities were computed using a VDJ recombination model fitted to out-of-frame rearrangements, and the results were checked against IGoR. In a later analysis, TCR-TCR, TCR-HLA and TCR-CMV co-occurrence was scored with hypergeometric tests, and a repertoire-size bias correction was applied to TCR pairs. To estimate false discovery rates, a later analysis permuted the HLA or CMV assignments 20 times. A later analysis grouped co-occurring TCRs with DBSCAN, adding TCRdist sequence similarity when clustering within HLA-allele-positive subsets. Co-occurrence clustering excluded repertoires with fewer than 30,000 or more than 120,000 public chains, plus five with anomalous nucleotide sharing. TCRdb stores this immuneACCESS table with in-frame sequences only. Part of the clones is absent; in the studies checked, under half of the shortfall reflects unresolved V genes, and no reason is known for the rest. The DNA gave D and trimming, while V, J and clone size come from that table. This sample holds approximately 110,000 clones; approximately 70% were observed only once. Around 4% of the sample comes from the top ten.

The germline V gene yields SNHLY for CDR1 and FYNNEI for CDR2. At the junction V is shortened by 5 bases and J by 2 bases; bases outside the gene matches: 5. The CDR3 numbers 15 residues from cysteine through phenylalanine. Just CDR3 DNA is preserved here, 45 bases in frame from base 1. The paper as a whole reports these results and caveats: In a later analysis, the rate of TCR association differed among HLA loci, with DRB1 alleles having the most associated TCRs and HLA-C alleles having the fewest. In vitro tests confirmed that a few of the cytomegalovirus-associated TCR beta chains recognize cytomegalovirus antigens. An association between a missense DCLRE1C variant and V-gene and J-gene trimming of TCR beta chains was found in a later genetic analysis and replicated in an independent cohort. According to a later genetic analysis, donors in an Asian-associated ancestry cluster had fewer N-insertions in productive TCRs than the approximately 710-donor mean. A further reported finding was that TCR beta sequences accurately predicted the HLA-A and HLA-B alleles for most subjects in the first cohort. Because some donors lacked HLA typing at each locus, the association tests relied only on the typed subset. Some 16 rarely observed V segments, including chromosome 9 orphons, were excluded from the earlier analysis of about 610 of the donors because counts were too low. A later analysis reported that several top co-occurrence clusters appeared linked to parvovirus B19, influenza, CMV and Epstein-Barr virus. When HLA alleles, especially DR and DQ, strongly co-occurred, attributing TCR associations to individual alleles was difficult. An earlier analysis of 450 to 750 of the donors showed that most TCR beta V segments appeared in productive rearrangements either about 87% or about 30% of the time, which broadly matched IMGT annotations. In this cohort, only TCR beta chains were sequenced, and detectable features were limited by the absence of alpha or paired-chain data. Most CMV-associated TCR beta chains appeared to be HLA-restricted in a later analysis, and the HLA associations seemed to be driven largely by CMV exposure. The classifier was reported to diagnose cytomegalovirus status with high specificity and sensitivity in both the original cohort and the validation cohort. Some IMGT-functional V segments, including TRBV6-2 and TRBV6-3, could not be distinguished by the 87-base-pair reads and were therefore excluded. Linkage disequilibrium might explain the correlated functional status among segregating V segments, but an unknown experimental factor could not be ruled out. Across donors, most TCR sequences were observed very rarely, whereas some public TCRs were present in many individuals. A later analysis found that HLA-associated TCR beta chains were more clonally expanded and had lower generation probabilities than equally common non-associated chains. The study gave a list of under 200 TCR beta chains associated with cytomegalovirus. The only immune exposure information available for the cohort was CMV serostatus. The sequencing pipeline was judged likely to have produced a cluster of highly shared sequence variants as a technical artifact. Roughly uniform sequencing depth across donors was assumed in presence/absence analyses, although this assumption may not hold. Specific HLA alleles were associated with more than 15,000 TCR beta sequences at a false discovery rate of 0.05 in a later analysis. The authors suggested that the approach could potentially be extended to other disease states and immunological phenotypes.

The receptor comes from a man aged 25 to 40 in good health and CMV-seropositive. The chain is encoded by TRBV2 joined to TRBJ1-5; 8 central nucleotides agree with TRBD1. Input material: PBMCs. The DNA sequence is TGTGCCAGCAGTTTTGGACAGGGCGGCAATCAGCCCCAGCATTTT. Its protein is CASSFGQGGNQPQHF. The full variable domain, completed from the reference TRBV2 and TRBJ1-5 proteins outside the CDR3, reads EPEVTQTPSHQVTQMGQEVILRCVPISNHLYFYWYRQILGQKVEFLVSFYNNEISEKSEIFDDQFSVERPDGSNFTLKIRSTKLEDSAMYFCASSFGQGGNQPQHFGDGTRLSIL.